The subject of this entry is one T cell receptor beta chain. As yet, its antigen is unknown. Germline CDR1 is SGHNT and CDR2 is YYREEE (reference sequence). Trimming removed 0 bases at V and 11 bases at J, with 14 bases between. The CDR3 is 13 residues long. These data are taken from a study of blood T cells in healthy people across ages. Study findings and constraints: Both naive CD4+ cell counts and diversity were greater in long-lived donors than in aged donors. TCR beta diversity per million T cells fell roughly linearly with age.

Together with a sample-barcoded 5' primer, a J-beta primer mix was included in a second PCR lasting roughly 6 to 12 cycles. One entry per CDR3 protein results from TCRdb running MiXCR on the 5' RACE reads. Counted here are more than 800,000 distinct CDR3 sequences, less than 35% occurring once; the ten biggest clones make up around 16%. The source of this sequence is a woman older than 75 in good health. V is TRBV5-4 and J is TRBJ2-5, with D possibly TRBD1 on 6 matching bases. The sample taken for sequencing was blood. The CDR3 here is CASSLGGLREQYF. The CDR3 nucleotides are TGTGCCAGCAGCTTGGGGGGGCTCCGAGAGCAGTACTTC. Together with reference TRBV5-4 and TRBJ2-5, the CDR3 gives the full variable domain: ETGVTQSPTHLIKTRGQQVTLRCSSQSGHNTVSWYQQALGQGPQFIFQYYREEENGRGNFPPRFSGLQFPNYSSELNVNALELDDSALYLCASSLGGLREQYFGPGTRLLVL.